The present T cell receptor (beta chain) was sequenced within a study of blood T cell repertoires in COVID-19. Those enrolled, adults aged about 18 to 95 years, came from about two dozen US areas. Repertoires were generated with immunoSEQ multiplex PCR, while TCRdb's copy carries only in-frame clones and drops some. The data hold 250,000 to 300,000 clones, with around 83% observed a single time. The sample holds a few counts of this clone. This clonotype was sampled from a man aged 40-49 years who had been exposed to COVID-19. Sequenced material: PBMCs or T cells enriched from blood (not recorded which).

The CDR3 reads CASSEWAGGGYTF. CDR3 DNA: TGTGCCAGCAGTGAATGGGCGGGAGGTGGCTACACCTTC. The genes are TRBV25-1 and TRBJ1-2, with D unclear. V was pared by 1 base and J by 7 bases, with 10 bases between. This CDR3 has 13 amino acids. The germline V gene has CDR1 MGHDK and CDR2 SYGVNS.